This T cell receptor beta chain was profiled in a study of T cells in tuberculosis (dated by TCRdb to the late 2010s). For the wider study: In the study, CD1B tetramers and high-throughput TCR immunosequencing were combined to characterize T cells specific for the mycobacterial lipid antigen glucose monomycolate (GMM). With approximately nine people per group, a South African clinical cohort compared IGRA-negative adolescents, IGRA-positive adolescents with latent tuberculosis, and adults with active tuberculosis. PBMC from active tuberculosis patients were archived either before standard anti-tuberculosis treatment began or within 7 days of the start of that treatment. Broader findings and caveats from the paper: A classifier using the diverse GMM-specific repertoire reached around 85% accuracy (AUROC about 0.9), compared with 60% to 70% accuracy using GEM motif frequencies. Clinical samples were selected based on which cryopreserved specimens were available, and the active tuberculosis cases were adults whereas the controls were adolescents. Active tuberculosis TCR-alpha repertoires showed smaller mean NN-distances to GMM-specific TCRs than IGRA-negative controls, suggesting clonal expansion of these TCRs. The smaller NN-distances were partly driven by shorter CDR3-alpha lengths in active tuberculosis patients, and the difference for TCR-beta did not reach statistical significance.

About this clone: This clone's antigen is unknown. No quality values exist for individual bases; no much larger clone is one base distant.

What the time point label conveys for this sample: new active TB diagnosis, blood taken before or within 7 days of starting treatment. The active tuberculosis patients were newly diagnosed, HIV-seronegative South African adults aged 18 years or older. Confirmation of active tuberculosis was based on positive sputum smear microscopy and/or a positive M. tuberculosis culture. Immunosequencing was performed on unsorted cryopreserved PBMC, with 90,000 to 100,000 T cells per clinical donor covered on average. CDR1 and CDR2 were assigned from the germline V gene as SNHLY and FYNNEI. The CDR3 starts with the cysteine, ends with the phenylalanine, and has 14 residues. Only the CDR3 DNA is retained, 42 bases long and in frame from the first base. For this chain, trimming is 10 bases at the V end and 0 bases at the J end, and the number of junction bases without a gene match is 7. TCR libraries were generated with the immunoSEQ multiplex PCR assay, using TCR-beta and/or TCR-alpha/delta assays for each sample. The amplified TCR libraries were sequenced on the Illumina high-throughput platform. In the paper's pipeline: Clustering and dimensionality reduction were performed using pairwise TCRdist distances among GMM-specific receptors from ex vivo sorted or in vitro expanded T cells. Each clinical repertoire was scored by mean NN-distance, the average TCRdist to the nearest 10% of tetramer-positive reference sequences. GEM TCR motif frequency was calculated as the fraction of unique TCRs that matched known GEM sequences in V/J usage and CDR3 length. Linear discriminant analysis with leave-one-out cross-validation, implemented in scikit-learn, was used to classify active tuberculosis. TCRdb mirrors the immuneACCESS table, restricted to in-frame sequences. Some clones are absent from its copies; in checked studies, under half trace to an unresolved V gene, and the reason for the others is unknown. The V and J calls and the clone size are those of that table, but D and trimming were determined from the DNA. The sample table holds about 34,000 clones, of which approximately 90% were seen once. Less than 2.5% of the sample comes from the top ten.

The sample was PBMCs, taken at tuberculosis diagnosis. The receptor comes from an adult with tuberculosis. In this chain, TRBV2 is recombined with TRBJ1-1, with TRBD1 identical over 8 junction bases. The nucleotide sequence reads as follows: TGTGCCACTCTTGAGGACAGGGTGAACACTGAAGCTTTCTTT. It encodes CATLEDRVNTEAFF. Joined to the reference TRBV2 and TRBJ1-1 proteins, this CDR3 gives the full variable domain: EPEVTQTPSHQVTQMGQEVILRCVPISNHLYFYWYRQILGQKVEFLVSFYNNEISEKSEIFDDQFSVERPDGSNFTLKIRSTKLEDSAMYFCATLEDRVNTEAFFGQGTRLTVV.